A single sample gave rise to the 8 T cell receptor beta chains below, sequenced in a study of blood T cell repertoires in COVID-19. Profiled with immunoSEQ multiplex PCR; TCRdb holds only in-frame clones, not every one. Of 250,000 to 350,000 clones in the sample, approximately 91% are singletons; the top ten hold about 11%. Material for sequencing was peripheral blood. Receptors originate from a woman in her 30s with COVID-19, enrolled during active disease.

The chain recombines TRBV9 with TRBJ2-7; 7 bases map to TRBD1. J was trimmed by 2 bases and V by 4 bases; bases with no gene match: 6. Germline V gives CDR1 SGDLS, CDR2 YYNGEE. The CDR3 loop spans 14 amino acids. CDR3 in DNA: TGTGCCAGCAGCCGAGGGACAGCCCCCTACGAGCAGTACTTC. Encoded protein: CASSRGTAPYEQYF.

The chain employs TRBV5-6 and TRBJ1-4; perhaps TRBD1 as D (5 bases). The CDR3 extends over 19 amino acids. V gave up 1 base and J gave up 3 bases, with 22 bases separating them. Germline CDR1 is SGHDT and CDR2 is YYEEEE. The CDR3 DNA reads TGTGCCAGCAGCTTGTCGGGGGATCTGGTCCCAAGAGCTAATGAAAAACTGTTTTTT. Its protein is CASSLSGDLVPRANEKLFF.

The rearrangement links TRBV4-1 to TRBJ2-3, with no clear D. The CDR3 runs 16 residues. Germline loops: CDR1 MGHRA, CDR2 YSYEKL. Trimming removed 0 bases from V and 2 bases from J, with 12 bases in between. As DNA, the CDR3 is TGCGCCAGCAGCCAAGATTGGCCAGTAAACACAGATACGCAGTATTTT. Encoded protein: CASSQDWPVNTDTQYF.

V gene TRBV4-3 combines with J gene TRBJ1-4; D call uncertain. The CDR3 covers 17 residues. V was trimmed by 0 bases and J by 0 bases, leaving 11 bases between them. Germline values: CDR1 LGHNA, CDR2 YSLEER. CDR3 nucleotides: TGCGCCAGCAGCCAAGACCACGGTTATGCAACTAATGAAAAACTGTTTTTT. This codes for CASSQDHGYATNEKLFF.

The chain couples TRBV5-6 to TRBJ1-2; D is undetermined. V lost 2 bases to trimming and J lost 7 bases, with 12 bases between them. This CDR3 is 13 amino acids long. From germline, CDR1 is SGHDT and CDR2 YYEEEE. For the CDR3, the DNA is TGTGCCAGCAGCTTTGCCTTGGAGGGTGGCTACACCTTC. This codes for CASSFALEGGYTF.

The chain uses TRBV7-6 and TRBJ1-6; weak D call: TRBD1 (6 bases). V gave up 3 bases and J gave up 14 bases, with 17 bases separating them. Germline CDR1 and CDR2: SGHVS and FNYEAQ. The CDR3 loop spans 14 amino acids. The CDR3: CASSLRTQGSALHF. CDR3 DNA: TGTGCCAGCAGCTTGAGGACGCAGGGGTCAGCCCTCCACTTT.

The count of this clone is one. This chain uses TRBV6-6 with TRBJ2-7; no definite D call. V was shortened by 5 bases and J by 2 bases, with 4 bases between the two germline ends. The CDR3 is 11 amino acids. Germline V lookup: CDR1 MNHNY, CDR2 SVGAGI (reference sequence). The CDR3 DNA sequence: TGTGCCAGCAGTACTGCCTACGAGCAGTACTTC. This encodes CASSTAYEQYF.

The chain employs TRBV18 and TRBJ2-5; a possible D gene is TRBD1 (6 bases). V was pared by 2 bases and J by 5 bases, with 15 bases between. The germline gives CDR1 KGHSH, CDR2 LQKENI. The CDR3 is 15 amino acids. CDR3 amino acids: CASSPGRQVRETQYF. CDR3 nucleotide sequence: TGTGCCAGCTCACCAGGTCGACAGGTACGGGAGACCCAGTACTTC.